This T cell receptor (beta chain) came from a study of T cell repertoires in cytomegalovirus infection. V was cut by 6 bases and J by 3 bases, with 9 bases left in between. This CDR3 contains 12 residues. Germline-derived CDR1 and CDR2 are SNHLY and FYNNEI. TCRdb independently ran MiXCR on the reads; one entry per CDR3 protein. Of 200,000 to 250,000 distinct CDR3 sequences listed, 22% were seen once; the top ten hold about 18%. This clonotype was counted a few times. The TCR originated in a human donor in good health (CMV status not recorded). Some clones in this sample may be carry-over from other donors' samples. Sequenced input: CD8+ T cells from PBMCs. This rearrangement joins TRBV2 to TRBJ2-7; D is uncertain. The CDR3 DNA sequence: TGTGCCAGCAGGACATCGCACTACGAGCAGTACTTC. This translates into CASRTSHYEQYF.